These 27 T cell receptor beta chains were sequenced from one sample in a study of cytomegalovirus exposure and HLA in healthy donors (dated 2017 in TCRdb). Libraries were prepared through the immunoSEQ multiplex PCR assay. In TCRdb, the immuneACCESS table is reduced to in-frame sequences with V and J assigned. These tables do not hold every clone; where another copy was compared, an unresolved V gene accounts for under half, and the others remain unexplained. The table for this sample lists tens of thousands of clones; 85% to 95% of them were counted only once. Around 0.69% of the sample is held by the ten biggest clonotypes. Sequencing was carried out using PBMCs. Source of these receptors: a woman aged 18-30 years in good health and CMV-seronegative.

The J gene is TRBJ2-5, the V gene TRBV7-2, with a tentative D call TRBD1 (6 bases). CDR3 size: 14 residues. Per the germline V gene, CDR1 is SGHTA and CDR2 is FQGNSA. V lost 5 bases and J 1 base, leaving 11 bases between the germline ends. CDR3 sequence (DNA): TGTGCCAGCAGCCAGGGGAGCGGCCAAGAGACCCAGTACTTC. It is translated as CASSQGSGQETQYF.

V and J are TRBV6-9 and TRBJ2-7; D is possibly TRBD1 (6 bases). Between the trimmed V and J ends, which lost 6 bases and 1 base, there was a span of 7 bases. The CDR3 loop spans 12 amino acids. The V gene's germline CDR1 is MNHGY and CDR2 SVAAGI. The CDR3 sequence is CASRDSSYEQYF. In nucleotides, the CDR3 is TGTGCCAGCAGGGACAGTTCCTACGAGCAGTACTTC.

The J gene is TRBJ1-4, the V gene TRBV2; 7 bases fit TRBD1. The junction had 5 bases not matched to a gene; V was cut back by 3 bases and J by 7 bases. The length of the CDR3 is 14 residues. CDR1 is SNHLY, CDR2 FYNNEI, per germline. Here the CDR3 reads CASSDERGREKLFF. In DNA, the CDR3 is TGTGCCAGCAGTGACGAGAGGGGGCGTGAAAAACTGTTTTTT. Together with reference TRBV2 and TRBJ1-4, the CDR3 gives the full variable domain: EPEVTQTPSHQVTQMGQEVILRCVPISNHLYFYWYRQILGQKVEFLVSFYNNEISEKSEIFDDQFSVERPDGSNFTLKIRSTKLEDSAMYFCASSDERGREKLFFGSGTQLSVL.

V is TRBV10-3 and J is TRBJ2-1; 14 bases line up with TRBD2. Unmatched junction bases numbered 6, after V lost 4 bases and J lost 7 bases. CDR1 is ENHRY and CDR2 is SYGVKD in the germline V gene. This CDR3 is built from 16 residues. The CDR3 DNA follows: TGTGCCATCAGTGCGGGACTAGCGGGGGCGGGGAATGAGCAGTTCTTC. This gives the protein CAISAGLAGAGNEQFF.

The rearrangement links TRBV30 to TRBJ1-4; D might be TRBD1 (5 bases). Germline CDR1 is GTSNPN and CDR2 is SVGIG (reference sequence). The CDR3 has 16 amino acids. The V and J ends lost 1 base and 5 bases respectively, with 17 bases between them. CDR3 sequence reads: CAWSEGPAGGNEKLFF. CDR3 in DNA: TGTGCCTGGAGTGAGGGGCCTGCTGGTGGGAATGAAAAACTGTTTTTT.

V usage is TRBV4-3 and J usage is TRBJ1-1; D remains unclear. Germline V gives CDR1 LGHNA, CDR2 YSLEER. V was cut by 0 bases and J by 5 bases, with 13 bases left in between. The CDR3 totals 15 residues. CDR3: CASSQEEGRWTEAFF. The CDR3 nucleotides read TGCGCCAGCAGCCAAGAGGAGGGCCGGTGGACTGAAGCTTTCTTT.

J is TRBJ1-1 and V is TRBV6-5, with a weak D call TRBD1 (6 bases). The CDR3 loop spans 15 amino acids. Trimming pared 4 bases from V and 4 bases from J, leaving 16 bases between. Germline V gene data show CDR1 as MNHEY and CDR2 as SVGAGI. CDR3 bases: TGTGCCAGCAGTTTACAACAGGGTCTCACCACTGAAGCTTTCTTT. Translation: CASSLQQGLTTEAFF.

The gene calls are TRBV9 and TRBJ2-1; TRBD1 aligns across 8 bases. V lost 1 base to trimming and J lost 7 bases; unmatched junction nucleotides: 7. The germline V gene has CDR1 SGDLS and CDR2 YYNGEE. The CDR3 has 15 residues. This CDR3 reads CASSVRAGGRNEQFF. CDR3 DNA: TGTGCCAGCAGCGTAAGGGCAGGGGGCAGGAATGAGCAGTTCTTC.

This clone was found once. The J gene is TRBJ1-1, the V gene TRBV18, with D perhaps matching TRBD1 (5 bases). The CDR3 spans 15 residues. V was trimmed by 4 bases and J by 0 bases, leaving 12 bases between them. Germline CDR1 KGHSH, CDR2 LQKENI. The CDR3 loop is CASSQLGDLNTEAFF. In DNA, the CDR3 is TGTGCCAGCTCACAGTTAGGGGATTTGAACACTGAAGCTTTCTTT. The variable domain in full, completed from reference TRBV18 and TRBJ1-1, reads NAGVMQNPRHLVRRRGQEARLRCSPMKGHSHVYWYRQLPEEGLKFMVYLQKENIIDESGMPKERFSAEFPKEGPSILRIQQVVRGDSAAYFCASSQLGDLNTEAFFGQGTRLTVV.

This clone turned up a few times. The chain combines TRBV28 with TRBJ1-2; D might be TRBD1 (6 bases). The CDR3 extends over 15 amino acids. Germline V CDR1 and CDR2: MDHEN, SYDVKM. Trimming left V 5 bases short and J 8 bases short, with 21 bases between. The CDR3 nucleotides are TGTGCCAGCAGTCCCCCCGCACAGGGTCGAGCAGGCTACACCTTC. This encodes CASSPPAQGRAGYTF.

The rearrangement uses TRBV11-2 and TRBJ2-7; 13 bases line up with TRBD2. Per germline, CDR1 SGHAT and CDR2 FQNNGV. The CDR3 runs to 18 residues. With V trimmed by 5 bases and J by 2 bases, 12 bases remained unmatched. The CDR3 sequence is CASSDGGLAGDQAYEQYF. The CDR3 DNA reads TGTGCCAGCAGCGACGGAGGACTAGCGGGAGATCAAGCCTACGAGCAGTACTTC.

V usage is TRBV7-9 and J usage is TRBJ2-1; TRBD2 might be the D (5 bases). The CDR3 is 11 residues long. Germline CDR1 and CDR2: SEHNR and FQNEAQ (reference sequence). The germline V and J ends were trimmed by 8 bases and 5 bases, with 7 bases remaining between them. DNA of the CDR3: TGTGCCAGCCGGGATAACAATGAGCAGTTCTTC. It is translated as CASRDNNEQFF.

V and J are TRBV10-3 and TRBJ1-1; TRBD1 aligns across 8 bases. With 9 bases clipped from V and 1 base from J, the junction kept 4 bases outside the gene matches. Germline V gives CDR1 ENHRY, CDR2 SYGVKD. The CDR3 sequence is 13 residues long. The CDR3 region has the DNA TGTGCCATTGGACAGGGACCGAACACTGAAGCTTTCTTT. This translates into CAIGQGPNTEAFF.

The rearrangement links TRBV19 to TRBJ2-3, with 8 bases identical to TRBD1. Germline trimming cut 8 bases from V and 8 bases from J; bases unmatched to any gene: 3. This CDR3 region has 11 residues. CDR1 LNHDA and CDR2 SQIVND come from the germline V gene (reference sequence). The CDR3 reads CASSTGVTQYF. As DNA, the CDR3 is TGTGCCAGTTCGACAGGGGTTACGCAGTATTTT.

The chain employs TRBV11-2 and TRBJ2-5; a possible D gene is TRBD2 (7 bases). The germline V and J ends were trimmed by 5 bases and 4 bases, with 14 bases remaining between them. This CDR3 has 14 residues. The germline V gene has CDR1 SGHAT and CDR2 FQNNGV. CDR3 DNA: TGTGCCAGCAGCCCCTGGGGGGGGGCAGAGACCCAGTACTTC. This encodes CASSPWGGAETQYF.

The chain is built from TRBV27 and TRBJ2-7; 13 bases line up with TRBD2. The CDR3 length is 15 residues. Germline loops: CDR1 MNHEY, CDR2 SMNVEV (reference sequence). With V trimmed by 6 bases and J by 6 bases, 8 bases remained unmatched. The CDR3 loop reads CASSRTSGRAVEQYF. CDR3 coding DNA: TGTGCCAGCAGCCGAACTAGCGGGAGGGCCGTCGAGCAGTACTTC.

The rearrangement uses TRBV23-1 and TRBJ2-2, with 8 bases fitting TRBD1. TRBV23-1 is marked as an open reading frame, function uncertain. CDR3 length: 17 amino acids. The V gene end was trimmed by 3 bases and the J gene end by 3 bases; junction bases not matched to a gene: 9. The CDR3: CASSQGRQGSDTGELFF. CDR3 DNA: TGCGCCAGCAGTCAGGGACGACAGGGGAGCGACACCGGGGAGCTGTTTTTT.

The CDR3 coding sequence is TGTGCCACCCTAGGACTAGCGGGGGTCACCGGGGAGCTGTTTTTT. Translation: CATLGLAGVTGELFF. The chain carries TRBV19 and TRBJ2-2; 13 bases are shared with TRBD2. Trimming cost V 10 bases and J 4 bases; bases outside gene matches: 6. CDR3 length equals 15 residues. Germline V gives CDR1 LNHDA, CDR2 SQIVND (reference sequence).

This sequence joins TRBV19 and TRBJ1-1; 8 nucleotides match TRBD1. Germline V gives CDR1 LNHDA, CDR2 SQIVND (reference sequence). Unmatched junction bases numbered 6, after V lost 0 bases and J lost 6 bases. The CDR3 length is 15 residues. The CDR3 here is CASSIDRGDRSEAFF. CDR3 nucleotides: TGTGCCAGTAGTATAGATCGGGGGGACAGGTCTGAAGCTTTCTTT. Full variable domain (outside the CDR3, taken from reference TRBV19 and TRBJ1-1): DGGITQSPKYLFRKEGQNVTLSCEQNLNHDAMYWYRQDPGQGLRLIYYSQIVNDFQKGDIAEGYSVSREKKESFPLTVTSAQKNPTAFYLCASSIDRGDRSEAFFGQGTRLTVV.

The chain employs TRBV4-3 and TRBJ2-7, with a possible D match to TRBD2 (5 bases). Looked up from germline, CDR1 is LGHNA and CDR2 is YSLEER. V shed 0 bases and J shed 0 bases, with 15 bases lying between them. The CDR3 is 17 residues long. The DNA for the CDR3 is TGCGCCAGCAGCCAAGATGCTAGCCCGGTGGACTCCTACGAGCAGTACTTC. Its translation is CASSQDASPVDSYEQYF.

The chain uses TRBV10-3 and TRBJ2-2; 7 nucleotides match TRBD1. With V trimmed by 7 bases and J by 3 bases, 5 bases remained unmatched. Per germline, CDR1 ENHRY and CDR2 SYGVKD. The length of the CDR3 is 14 residues. CDR3 protein: CAIKGAADTGELFF. CDR3 DNA: TGTGCCATCAAGGGGGCGGCGGACACCGGGGAGCTGTTTTTT.

The chain joins TRBV10-2 to TRBJ2-7; D gene ambiguous. Trimming took off 1 base at V and 0 bases at J, with 7 bases between the two ends. The CDR3 extends over 14 amino acids. Germline V gene sequence: CDR1 WSHSY, CDR2 SAAADI. The chain's CDR3 is CASSEYRSSYEQYF. The CDR3 bases are TGCGCCAGCAGTGAGTATCGTAGCTCCTACGAGCAGTACTTC.

V and J are TRBV29-1 and TRBJ2-7, with a possible D match to TRBD1 (6 bases). CDR3 length equals 13 residues. Germline V gene lookup returns CDR1 SQVTM and CDR2 ANQGSEA. V gave up 7 bases and J gave up 2 bases, with 15 bases separating them. The CDR3 spells CSAQNRVTYEQYF. CDR3 coding DNA: TGCAGCGCCCAGAACAGGGTTACCTACGAGCAGTACTTC.

The chain uses TRBV2 and TRBJ1-2, with D hard to call. The CDR3 runs 16 residues. The germline CDR1 and CDR2 sequences are SNHLY and FYNNEI. With 1 base removed from V and 7 bases from J, the gap between germline ends came to 19 bases. CDR3 region: CASSEVIADEVGGYTF. DNA for the CDR3: TGTGCCAGCAGTGAAGTTATAGCCGATGAGGTGGGTGGCTACACCTTC.

The CDR3 region has the DNA TGTGCCAGCAGGTCGGGCCAGGGTGGAGGGCAGCCCCAGCATTTT. This codes for CASRSGQGGGQPQHF. V usage is TRBV28 and J usage is TRBJ1-5; D is possibly TRBD1 (5 bases). The CDR3 covers 15 residues. The V gene's germline CDR1 is MDHEN and CDR2 SYDVKM. Deletions cut 6 bases from V and 7 bases from J, with 19 bases between.

This rearrangement joins TRBV4-3 to TRBJ2-6; the match to TRBD2 covers 7 bases. CDR3 length: 19 amino acids. The V and J ends lost 0 bases and 0 bases, in that order; junction bases with no gene match: 8. Germline V gene data show CDR1 as LGHNA and CDR2 as YSLEER. Written as DNA, the CDR3 is TGCGCCAGCAGCCAAGATCCCGCTAGCGGTGGCTCTGGGGCCAACGTCCTGACTTTC. Residues: CASSQDPASGGSGANVLTF.

V and J are TRBV7-2 and TRBJ2-7; 9 bases are a match to TRBD2. The CDR3 covers 15 residues. The V segment lost 3 bases and the J segment 1 base; nucleotides outside the gene matches: 4. Germline values: CDR1 SGHTA, CDR2 FQGNSA. The chain's CDR3 is CASSLTSGESYEQYF. In nucleotides, the CDR3 is TGTGCCAGCAGCTTGACTAGCGGAGAATCCTACGAGCAGTACTTC.